These 4 T cell receptor beta chains were sequenced from one sample in a study of T cell responses to AZD1222 COVID-19 vaccine (dated by TCRdb to the early 2020s). The meaning of the sample's time point label: baseline before first vaccination. Libraries were constructed by the immunoSEQ multiplex PCR assay. As stored in TCRdb, this immuneACCESS dataset retains in-frame rearrangements with V and J assigned. A fraction of the clones does not appear; measured against another copy, unresolved V genes explain less than half of the discrepancy, and the remainder lacks a known reason. The sample table holds about 120,000 clones, of which about 90% were seen once. About 14% of the sample is taken by the ten largest. The sample here was peripheral blood, taken on day 0 of AZD1222 vaccination. The origin of the receptors is an adult in good health.

The V and J genes are TRBV10-3 and TRBJ2-5; D is unclear. The CDR3 sequence is 11 residues long. Germline V gene lookup returns CDR1 ENHRY and CDR2 SYGVKD. Trimming pared 3 bases from V and 5 bases from J, leaving 4 bases between. DNA of the CDR3: TGTGCCATCAGTGACGGGGAGACCCAGTACTTC. Amino acids: CAISDGETQYF.

The genes are TRBV27 and TRBJ1-1; D not resolved. CDR3 length: 13 residues. In germline, CDR1 is MNHEY, CDR2 SMNVEV (reference sequence). The V gene lost 5 bases and the J gene lost 4 bases, with 11 bases spanning the gap. The CDR3 DNA sequence: TGTGCCAGCAGTGTAGCAGGAGGCACTGAAGCTTTCTTT. Translating gives CASSVAGGTEAFF.

The genes are TRBV11-2 and TRBJ2-3, with 8 bases identical to TRBD2. Unmatched junction bases numbered 9, after V lost 8 bases and J lost 2 bases. The CDR3 sequence is 15 residues long. Germline CDR1 and CDR2: SGHAT and FQNNGV. The CDR3 spells CASASTSGLTDTQYF. CDR3 nucleotide sequence: TGTGCCAGCGCCTCTACTAGCGGTCTCACAGATACGCAGTATTTT.

The CDR3 nucleotides are TGCGCCAGCAGCTTGGAAGTGGGATACTACGAGCAGTACTTC. Translated, it gives CASSLEVGYYEQYF. The J gene is TRBJ2-7, the V gene TRBV5-1, with no clear D. From germline, CDR1 is SGHRS and CDR2 YFSETQ. V was cut by 0 bases and J by 3 bases, with 10 bases left in between. CDR3 length equals 14 residues.